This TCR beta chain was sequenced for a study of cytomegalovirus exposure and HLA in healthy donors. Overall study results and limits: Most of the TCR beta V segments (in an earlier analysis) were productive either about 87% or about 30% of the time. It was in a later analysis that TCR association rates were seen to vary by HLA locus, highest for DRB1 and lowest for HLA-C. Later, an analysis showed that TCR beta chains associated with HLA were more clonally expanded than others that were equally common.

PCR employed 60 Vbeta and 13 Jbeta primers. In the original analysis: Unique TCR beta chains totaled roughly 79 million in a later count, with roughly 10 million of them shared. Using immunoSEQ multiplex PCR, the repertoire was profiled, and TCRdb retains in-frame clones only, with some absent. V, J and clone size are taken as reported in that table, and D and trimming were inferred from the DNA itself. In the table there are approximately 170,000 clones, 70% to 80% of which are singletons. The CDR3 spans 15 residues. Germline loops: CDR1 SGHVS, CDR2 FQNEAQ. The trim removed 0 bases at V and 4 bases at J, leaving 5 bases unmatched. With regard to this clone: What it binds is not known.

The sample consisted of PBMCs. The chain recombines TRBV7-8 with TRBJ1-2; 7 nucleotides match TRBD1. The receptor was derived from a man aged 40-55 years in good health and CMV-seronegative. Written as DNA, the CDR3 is TGTGCCAGCAGCTTAGCTGGAGGGGGCGGCTATGGCTACACCTTC. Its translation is CASSLAGGGGYGYTF.